The 25 T cell receptor beta chains listed next were all sequenced from one sample in a study of blood T cell repertoires in COVID-19. The repertoire was sequenced with immunoSEQ multiplex PCR; TCRdb's copy has only in-frame clones and lacks some. The data hold about 160,000 clones, with about nine tenths observed a single time. Sequencing was performed on peripheral blood. All receptors come from a man aged 25-40 years with COVID-19, enrolled during active disease.

The gene calls are TRBV27 and TRBJ1-6; TRBD1 aligns across 9 bases. CDR3 length: 15 amino acids. The germline CDR1 and CDR2 sequences are MNHEY and SMNVEV (reference sequence). The J segment lost 6 bases and the V segment lost 3 bases, leaving 3 bases of the junction unmatched. The CDR3, as DNA: TGTGCCAGCAGTTTGGGACAGGGCTTTAATTCACCCCTCCACTTT. Residues: CASSLGQGFNSPLHF.

This clone was seen only a few times. J is TRBJ2-7 and V is TRBV30, with D hard to call. The CDR3 length is 11 residues. Germline values: CDR1 GTSNPN, CDR2 SVGIG (reference sequence). V lost 0 bases, J lost 7 bases, and 7 bases lay in between. CDR3 residues: CAWSVLREQYF. The DNA for the CDR3 is TGTGCCTGGAGTGTACTGAGGGAGCAGTACTTC.

This chain connects TRBV29-1 to TRBJ1-2, with 7 bases matching TRBD1. CDR3 size: 12 residues. After removal of 6 bases from V and 2 bases from J, the junction contained 3 bases not matched to a gene. The germline CDR1 and CDR2 sequences are SQVTM and ANQGSEA. CDR3 in DNA: TGCAGCGTACAGGGGCAAAACTATGGCTACACCTTC. Protein: CSVQGQNYGYTF.

The CDR3 DNA reads TGCGCCAGCAGCTCGGGACAGGGGGCGAGGGAGACCCAGTACTTC. It specifies CASSSGQGARETQYF. The V and J genes are TRBV5-1 and TRBJ2-5, with 12 bases lining up with TRBD1. CDR1 is SGHRS, CDR2 YFSETQ, per germline. CDR3 size: 15 residues. V lost 3 bases and J lost 5; bases outside the gene matches: 5.

The V call is TRBV5-5, the J call TRBJ2-7; 9 positions agree with TRBD1. Germline V gives CDR1 SGHKS, CDR2 YYEKEE (reference sequence). The CDR3 runs to 15 residues. With V trimmed by 4 bases and J by 0 bases, 5 bases remained unmatched. CDR3 coding DNA: TGTGCCAGCAGCCCCGGGACAGGGTACTCCTACGAGCAGTACTTC. It specifies CASSPGTGYSYEQYF. Full variable domain (outside the CDR3, taken from reference TRBV5-5 and TRBJ2-7): DAGVTQSPTHLIKTRGQQVTLRCSPISGHKSVSWYQQVLGQGPQFIFQYYEKEERGRGNFPDRFSARQFPNYSSELNVNALLLGDSALYLCASSPGTGYSYEQYFGPGTRLTVT.

V gene TRBV5-1 combines with J gene TRBJ2-2, with a weak D call TRBD2 (6 bases). CDR1 and CDR2 (germline): SGHRS, YFSETQ. The ends were cut back, 0 bases at V and 5 bases at J, with 8 bases in the middle. The CDR3 has 14 amino acids. CDR3 in DNA: TGCGCCAGCAGCTTGGATGGGGGGACCGGGGAGCTGTTTTTT. This translates into CASSLDGGTGELFF.

The V and J genes are TRBV5-6 and TRBJ2-7; D possibly corresponds to TRBD2 (5 bases). The CDR3 is made up of 12 amino acids. The V gene lost 5 bases and the J gene lost 6 bases, with 12 bases spanning the gap. Germline CDR1 and CDR2: SGHDT and YYEEEE. CDR3 residues: CASRFYEGEQYF. The CDR3 region has the DNA TGTGCCAGCAGATTTTACGAGGGCGAGCAGTACTTC.

CDR3 in DNA: TGTGCCAGCAGTCAACAGGGGGTAGATCAGCCCCAGCATTTT. Residues: CASSQQGVDQPQHF. The chain links TRBV6-5 to TRBJ1-5; 8 positions match TRBD1. Losses at the gene ends were 5 bases for V and 5 bases for J; bases not matched to a gene: 5. The CDR3 runs to 14 residues. CDR1 is MNHEY, CDR2 SVGAGI, per germline.

The chain employs TRBV6-2 or TRBV6-3 and TRBJ1-5; possible D gene TRBD1, 6 bases. CDR3 size: 16 residues. Germline V gene lookup returns CDR1 MNHEY and CDR2 SVGEGT. Trimming removed 4 bases at V and 0 bases at J, with 13 bases between. The CDR3 loop reads CASSLVTGYSNQPQHF. The CDR3, as DNA: TGTGCCAGCAGTTTGGTCACAGGGTATAGCAATCAGCCCCAGCATTTT.

The chain has TRBV5-6 and TRBJ2-7, with TRBD1 matching over 11 bases. The ends lost 4 bases at V and 3 bases at J; junction bases unmatched: 12. Per germline, CDR1 SGHDT and CDR2 YYEEEE. The length of the CDR3 is 17 residues. The CDR3 spells CASSHGQGAAALYEQYF. In DNA, the CDR3 is TGTGCCAGCAGCCACGGACAGGGGGCGGCTGCCCTCTACGAGCAGTACTTC.

The gene calls are TRBV6-2 or TRBV6-3 and TRBJ2-7; tentatively, D is TRBD2 (5 bases). Germline V gene data show CDR1 as MNHEY and CDR2 as SVGEGT. The CDR3 sequence is 14 residues long. Trimming left V 0 bases short and J 2 bases short, with 8 bases between. The CDR3 DNA sequence: TGTGCCAGCAGTTACTCAACCGGGGCCTACGAGCAGTACTTC. It specifies CASSYSTGAYEQYF.

This chain links TRBV19 with TRBJ2-7; D may be TRBD2 (6 bases). Germline CDR1 is LNHDA and CDR2 is SQIVND (reference sequence). Trimming took 6 bases from V and 0 from J, leaving 15 bases between them. This CDR3 spans 15 amino acids. CDR3 amino acids: CASRKTGTSSYEQYF. The CDR3 region has the DNA TGTGCCAGTAGGAAGACCGGGACTTCCTCCTACGAGCAGTACTTC.

V usage is TRBV7-8 and J usage is TRBJ2-7; the D gene is possibly TRBD2 (5 bases). Trimming shortened V by 5 bases and J by 3 bases, and 11 bases separated the two germline ends. This CDR3 spans 13 amino acids. Germline CDR1 reads SGHVS; CDR2 reads FQNEAQ. The chain's CDR3 is CASSLEGYYEQYF. CDR3 in DNA: TGTGCCAGCAGCCTCGAGGGTTACTACGAGCAGTACTTC.

The genes are TRBV9 and TRBJ2-2, with TRBD2 matching over 9 bases. Germline V gene data show CDR1 as SGDLS and CDR2 as YYNGEE. The CDR3 is 15 residues long. V was clipped by 2 bases and J by 5 bases; unmatched bases: 4. CDR3 sequence (DNA): TGTGCCAGCAGCGTGCGGGAGGGCCAGACCGGGGAGCTGTTTTTT. It specifies CASSVREGQTGELFF.

This rearrangement joins TRBV5-4 to TRBJ2-2; D is ambiguous. Looked up from germline, CDR1 is SGHNT and CDR2 is YYREEE (reference sequence). Trimming removed 5 bases at V and 3 bases at J, with 11 bases between. The CDR3 runs 14 residues. The CDR3 loop is CASSYDKYTGELFF. CDR3 coding DNA: TGTGCCAGCAGTTATGACAAATACACCGGGGAGCTGTTTTTT.

The rearrangement links TRBV5-6 to TRBJ1-2; weak D call: TRBD1 (6 bases). This CDR3 has 13 amino acids. Deletions cut 5 bases from V and 2 bases from J, with 10 bases between. The germline CDR1 and CDR2 sequences are SGHDT and YYEEEE. For the CDR3, the DNA is TGTGCCAGCAGGACTCAGGGGAACTATGGCTACACCTTC. Residues: CASRTQGNYGYTF. Together with reference TRBV5-6 and TRBJ1-2, the CDR3 gives the full variable domain: DAGVTQSPTHLIKTRGQQVTLRCSPKSGHDTVSWYQQALGQGPQFIFQYYEEEERQRGNFPDRFSGHQFPNYSSELNVNALLLGDSALYLCASRTQGNYGYTFGSGTRLTVV.

This chain links TRBV25-1 with TRBJ2-2; 7 bases align to TRBD1. The germline V gene encodes CDR1 MGHDK and CDR2 SYGVNS. J gave up 4 bases and V 6 bases, and 14 bases lay outside the gene matches. This CDR3 contains 17 residues. For the CDR3, the DNA is TGTGCCAGCAGCCGCAAACCGGGACAGCAAACCACCGGGGAGCTGTTTTTT. Amino acid sequence: CASSRKPGQQTTGELFF.

The DNA for the CDR3 is TGTGCCAGCAGTGACGGACTAGCGGGAGGCGGTGAGCAGTTCTTC. Amino acids: CASSDGLAGGGEQFF. The V call is TRBV6-1, the J call TRBJ2-1; the match to TRBD2 covers 14 bases. The V and J ends lost 3 bases and 9 bases, in that order; junction bases with no gene match: 4. CDR3 length equals 15 residues. CDR1 MNHNS and CDR2 SASEGT come from the germline V gene.

V gene TRBV10-3 combines with J gene TRBJ2-2; 11 bases are shared with TRBD1. The germline CDR1 and CDR2 sequences are ENHRY and SYGVKD. There are 16 residues in the CDR3. The V and J ends lost 3 bases and 4 bases, in that order; junction bases with no gene match: 4. CDR3: CAISDWTGGSTGELFF. In nucleotides, the CDR3 is TGTGCCATCAGTGATTGGACAGGGGGCAGCACCGGGGAGCTGTTTTTT.

This chain connects TRBV6-2 or TRBV6-3 to TRBJ2-3; 10 bases are a match to TRBD1. The CDR3 contains 15 residues. Germline CDR1 reads MNHEY; CDR2 reads SVGEGT. Unmatched junction bases numbered 4, after V lost 2 bases and J lost 5 bases. CDR3 DNA sequence: TGTGCCAGCAGTTACCGGGACAGGGGTATAGATACGCAGTATTTT. The encoded protein is CASSYRDRGIDTQYF.

The genes are TRBV6-5 and TRBJ1-2; maybe TRBD1 (6 bases). CDR3 length: 15 residues. The germline V and J ends were trimmed by 2 bases and 1 base, with 11 bases remaining between them. Germline V gene sequence: CDR1 MNHEY, CDR2 SVGAGI. This CDR3 is CASSYRQVDNYGYTF. CDR3 nucleotides: TGTGCCAGCAGTTACAGACAGGTCGATAACTATGGCTACACCTTC.

This chain joins TRBV5-1 and TRBJ1-6, with TRBD1 identical over 11 bases. Trimming took 2 bases from V and 7 from J; bases not matched to a gene: 5. Germline V gene data show CDR1 as SGHRS and CDR2 as YFSETQ. The CDR3 extends over 16 amino acids. CDR3 nucleotide sequence: TGCGCCAGCAGCTTCACAGGACAGGGGGCCAATTCACCCCTCCACTTT. Translating gives CASSFTGQGANSPLHF.

The sample holds a few counts of this clone. The V call is TRBV19, the J call TRBJ1-5; D is possibly TRBD1 (6 bases). The germline V gene has CDR1 LNHDA and CDR2 SQIVND (reference sequence). This CDR3 comprises 15 residues. The V gene lost 6 bases and the J gene lost 2 bases, with 14 bases spanning the gap. CDR3 region: CASRPGVAGNQPQHF. The CDR3 bases are TGTGCCAGTAGGCCAGGGGTGGCGGGCAATCAGCCCCAGCATTTT.

This clone was seen once. The genes are TRBV27 and TRBJ2-7, with 7 nucleotides matching TRBD2. The V and J ends lost 2 bases and 3 bases, in that order; junction bases with no gene match: 7. Germline CDR1 reads MNHEY; CDR2 reads SMNVEV (reference sequence). The length of the CDR3 is 15 residues. The CDR3 bases are TGTGCCAGCAGTTTAGCGGGGGAGTTCTTCTACGAGCAGTACTTC. The encoded protein is CASSLAGEFFYEQYF.

The chain employs TRBV5-4 and TRBJ2-7; 8 bases match TRBD1. Trimming at V came to 3 bases and at J to 4 bases, leaving 6 bases not matched to a gene. CDR3 length equals 14 residues. Germline CDR1 SGHNT, CDR2 YYREEE (reference sequence). The chain's CDR3 is CASSSPGQDYEQYF. CDR3 nucleotide sequence: TGTGCCAGCAGCTCGCCGGGACAGGATTACGAGCAGTACTTC.